These 30 T cell receptor beta chains originate from one sample sequenced in a study of beta chain features in type 1 diabetes (dated by TCRdb to the late 2010s). The paper's findings and limits, for the study overall: A moderate but significant shortening of TCRB CDR3 length was observed in type 1 diabetes patients in all four CD4+ subsets.

Their cognate antigens are unknown. Library preparation was by the immunoSEQ multiplex PCR assay. The entire isolated RNA was reverse transcribed using the High Capacity cDNA Reverse Transcription Kit, and thus expressed TCRB transcripts were sequenced. Held by TCRdb, this immuneACCESS table contains in-frame sequences only and omits some clones. Under half of the omission traces to an unresolved V gene where checked; the cause of the rest is unknown. The table for this sample lists 250,000 or so clones; more than 11% of them were counted only once. The top ten hold about 0.02% of the sample. Sequenced: naive CD4+ T cells from blood. Read against the paper, the sample's cell subset or site label means: true naive CD4+ T cells. These receptors were taken from a man aged 25-45 years with type 1 diabetes.

This clone was counted only a few times. The chain uses TRBV7-9 and TRBJ1-1; 7 bases align to TRBD1. The CDR3 has 13 amino acids. Germline lookup yields CDR1 SEHNR and CDR2 FQNEAQ (reference sequence). V shed 6 bases and J 4 bases; nucleotides not matched to a gene: 5. The CDR3 sequence: CASRYRGATEAFF. For the CDR3, the DNA is TGTGCCAGCAGGTACAGGGGTGCCACTGAAGCTTTCTTT.

The chain carries TRBV11-2 and TRBJ2-7; the match to TRBD2 covers 9 bases. Trimming took 0 bases from V and 2 from J; bases not matched to a gene: 5. CDR3 length equals 16 residues. Germline V gene lookup returns CDR1 SGHAT and CDR2 FQNNGV. The CDR3 nucleotides are TGTGCCAGCAGCTTAGATATAGGCGGGGGGGCCTACGAGCAGTACTTC. This codes for CASSLDIGGGAYEQYF. The whole variable domain, filled in from reference TRBV11-2 and TRBJ2-7, reads EAGVAQSPRYKIIEKRQSVAFWCNPISGHATLYWYQQILGQGPKLLIQFQNNGVVDDSQLPKDRFSAERLKGVDSTLKIQPAKLEDSAVYLCASSLDIGGGAYEQYFGPGTRLTVT.

This clone occurred a few times. The chain combines TRBV11-2 with TRBJ2-7, with a weak D call TRBD2 (5 bases). CDR3 size: 13 residues. Trimming stripped 6 bases from V and 3 bases from J, with 12 bases between. The germline CDR1 and CDR2 sequences are SGHAT and FQNNGV. This CDR3 reads CASRSGTDYEQYF. CDR3 nucleotides: TGTGCCAGCAGGTCGGGAACAGACTACGAGCAGTACTTC. Variable domain in full (rest from reference TRBV11-2 and TRBJ2-7): EAGVAQSPRYKIIEKRQSVAFWCNPISGHATLYWYQQILGQGPKLLIQFQNNGVVDDSQLPKDRFSAERLKGVDSTLKIQPAKLEDSAVYLCASRSGTDYEQYFGPGTRLTVT.

The V and J genes are TRBV18 and TRBJ2-1, with 11 bases fitting TRBD2. The CDR3 covers 15 residues. With V trimmed by 2 bases and J by 6 bases, 3 bases remained unmatched. Germline V lookup: CDR1 KGHSH, CDR2 LQKENI. CDR3 sequence reads: CASSPGLAGFNEQFF. The DNA of the CDR3 is TGTGCCAGCTCACCAGGACTAGCGGGCTTCAATGAGCAGTTCTTC.

This chain joins TRBV6-6 and TRBJ2-4; the match to TRBD2 covers 11 bases. With V trimmed by 8 bases and J by 5 bases, 8 bases remained unmatched. There are 15 residues in the CDR3. Germline assignment: CDR1 MNHNY and CDR2 SVGAGI (reference sequence). The CDR3 sequence is CASQLPGLAENIQYF. CDR3 nucleotides: TGTGCCAGCCAGCTTCCGGGACTAGCGGAAAACATTCAGTACTTC.

V gene TRBV7-2 combines with J gene TRBJ2-5; D is uncertain. Between the trimmed V and J ends, which lost 3 bases and 4 bases, there was a span of 9 bases. CDR1 and CDR2 from the germline V gene are SGHTA and FQGNSA. This CDR3 is 13 amino acids long. The CDR3 spells CASSLSPSETQYF. CDR3 DNA: TGTGCCAGCAGCTTGTCCCCGTCAGAGACCCAGTACTTC.

The J gene is TRBJ2-2, the V gene TRBV9; 8 nucleotides match TRBD1. V was clipped by 6 bases and J by 0 bases; unmatched bases: 1. Germline V CDR1 and CDR2: SGDLS, YYNGEE. CDR3 length equals 14 residues. Written as DNA, the CDR3 is TGTGCCAGCAAACAGGGGGCGAACACCGGGGAGCTGTTTTTT. It yields the protein CASKQGANTGELFF.

In this sample, this clone turned up a few times. Germline is not matched at one junction end, which may reflect a read error. V is TRBV7-6 and J is TRBJ2-7; TRBD1 matches at 8 bases. Looked up from germline, CDR1 is SGHVS and CDR2 is FNYEAQ. The CDR3 runs 16 residues. The CDR3 reads CASGLLVRGRSHEQYF. CDR3 nucleotide sequence: TGTGCCAGCGGACTCCTAGTCAGGGGGCGCTCCCACGAGCAGTACTTC.

The chain recombines TRBV25-1 with TRBJ2-7; TRBD1 agrees at 9 bases. Per germline, CDR1 MGHDK and CDR2 SYGVNS. With V trimmed by 5 bases and J by 5 bases, 10 bases remained unmatched. There are 15 residues in the CDR3. The CDR3 protein is CASSSFDRGMNEQYF. In DNA, the CDR3 is TGTGCCAGCAGTTCCTTCGACAGGGGGATGAACGAGCAGTACTTC.

The chain carries TRBV5-1 and TRBJ2-2; 8 nucleotides match TRBD1. The germline V gene has CDR1 SGHRS and CDR2 YFSETQ. After removal of 4 bases from V and 5 bases from J, the junction contained 7 bases not matched to a gene. CDR3 size: 15 residues. The CDR3 sequence is CASSRQGLGTGELFF. Written as DNA, the CDR3 is TGCGCCAGCAGCCGACAGGGGTTGGGGACCGGGGAGCTGTTTTTT.

The rearrangement links TRBV18 to TRBJ1-1, with 11 bases fitting TRBD1. The CDR3 has 16 residues. The V and J ends lost 4 bases and 4 bases, in that order; junction bases with no gene match: 8. Germline CDR1 reads KGHSH; CDR2 reads LQKENI. The CDR3 here is CASSRTGQGEATEAFF. CDR3 nucleotide sequence: TGTGCCAGCTCACGCACGGGACAGGGGGAGGCCACTGAAGCTTTCTTT.

Only a few counts were recorded for this clone. The V and J genes are TRBV5-1 and TRBJ2-7, with 8 bases fitting TRBD1. The germline gives CDR1 SGHRS, CDR2 YFSETQ. V was clipped by 3 bases and J by 7 bases; unmatched bases: 9. The CDR3 has 14 residues. The CDR3 DNA reads as TGCGCCAGCAGCTCAACAGGGGGGACGAGAGAGCAGTACTTC. This sequence encodes CASSSTGGTREQYF.

The chain has TRBV13 and TRBJ1-4, with TRBD1 matching over 8 bases. Trimming cost V 5 bases and J 2 bases; bases outside gene matches: 4. The CDR3 is 15 residues long. The germline CDR1 and CDR2 sequences are PRHDT and FYEKMQ (reference sequence). DNA of the CDR3: TGTGCCAGCAGCGACAGGGGACACACTAATGAAAAACTGTTTTTT. It is translated as CASSDRGHTNEKLFF.

This sequence joins TRBV7-9 and TRBJ2-1, with TRBD2 matching 14 bases. The germline V gene has CDR1 SEHNR and CDR2 FQNEAQ (reference sequence). The J segment lost 8 bases and the V segment lost 6 bases, leaving 9 bases of the junction unmatched. The CDR3 is 16 residues long. CDR3 bases: TGTGCCAGCAGTTACCTGGGACTAGCGGGAGCCCATGAGCAGTTCTTC. Protein sequence: CASSYLGLAGAHEQFF.

The genes are TRBV7-2 and TRBJ2-1, with D unclear. The CDR3 sequence is 15 residues long. The V and J ends lost 5 bases and 0 bases respectively, with 11 bases between them. Germline CDR1 SGHTA, CDR2 FQGNSA. The CDR3 DNA is TGTGCCAGCAGCCCTGGCCCCCACTCCTACAATGAGCAGTTCTTC. It is translated as CASSPGPHSYNEQFF.

The sample holds a few counts of this clone. The chain uses TRBV7-9 and TRBJ1-2; TRBD1 might be the D (6 bases). V was cut by 3 bases and J by 4 bases, with 12 bases left in between. The CDR3 has 14 amino acids. Germline-derived CDR1 and CDR2 are SEHNR and FQNEAQ (reference sequence). CDR3 nucleotides: TGTGCCAGCAGCTTTTTGGGACAAACCTATGGCTACACCTTC. Residues: CASSFLGQTYGYTF. The whole variable domain, remainder taken from reference TRBV7-9 and TRBJ1-2, is DTGVSQNPRHKITKRGQNVTFRCDPISEHNRLYWYRQTLGQGPEFLTYFQNEAQLEKSRLLSDRFSAERPKGSFSTLEIQRTEQGDSAMYLCASSFLGQTYGYTFGSGTRLTVV.

This clone was counted once. V usage is TRBV18 and J usage is TRBJ2-2, with unresolved D. This CDR3 contains 17 residues. V shed 2 bases and J shed 4 bases, with 17 bases lying between them. Germline V lookup: CDR1 KGHSH, CDR2 LQKENI. The CDR3 nucleotides are TGTGCCAGCTCACCAATGTATCCCTCGAGCTCCACCGGGGAGCTGTTTTTT. It is translated as CASSPMYPSSSTGELFF.

This clone was detected only a few times. The chain has TRBV10-3 and TRBJ2-1, with 9 bases matching TRBD2. V lost 10 bases, J lost 6 bases, and 10 bases stayed unmatched. The CDR3 has 14 residues. Germline V gene data show CDR1 as ENHRY and CDR2 as SYGVKD. Here the CDR3 DNA reads TGTGCCAACTCCCCCGGGACTAGCTCCAATGAGCAGTTCTTC. It is translated as CANSPGTSSNEQFF.

This clone was found a few times. The chain combines TRBV7-9 with TRBJ2-5, with 7 bases matching TRBD2. Germline values: CDR1 SEHNR, CDR2 FQNEAQ (reference sequence). Unmatched junction bases numbered 9, after V lost 5 bases and J lost 3 bases. The CDR3 totals 15 residues. CDR3 coding DNA: TGTGCCAGCAGCGCGGCCGGGACTACGAAAGAGACCCAGTACTTC. It yields the protein CASSAAGTTKETQYF.

V and J are TRBV21-1 and TRBJ1-5; the table assigns TRBD1, which was not confirmed against the DNA. TRBV21-1 counts as a pseudogene. CDR3 size: 14 residues. The CDR3 loop reads CASTPGQNNQPQHF. The CDR3 DNA is TGTGCCAGCACCCCAGGACAGAACAATCAGCCCCAGCATTTT.

The table lists this clone with a few counts. V is TRBV5-1 and J is TRBJ2-7; 10 bases line up with TRBD2. V shed 0 bases and J 6 bases; nucleotides not matched to a gene: 3. The CDR3 is made up of 14 amino acids. Germline values: CDR1 SGHRS, CDR2 YFSETQ. The CDR3 coding sequence is TGCGCCAGCAGCTTGGGTAGCGGGAGGCCCGAGCAGTACTTC. It codes for CASSLGSGRPEQYF.

This clone was recorded a few times. V usage is TRBV7-7 and J usage is TRBJ2-5; 9 bases are shared with TRBD2. The V segment lost 5 bases and the J segment 3 bases; nucleotides outside the gene matches: 1. The CDR3 length is 13 residues. Germline CDR1 and CDR2: SSHAT and FNYEAQ (reference sequence). For the CDR3, the DNA is TGTGCCAGCAGCCGCGGGAGGGAAGAGACCCAGTACTTC. Its translation: CASSRGREETQYF.

The rearrangement joins TRBV5-1 to TRBJ1-1; 8 positions match TRBD1. The CDR3 runs to 15 residues. Per the germline V gene, CDR1 is SGHRS and CDR2 is YFSETQ. V gave up 0 bases and J gave up 4 bases; unmatched junction bases: 5. The CDR3 nucleotides are TGCGCCAGCAGCTTGGCCGGACAGGGATCCACTGAAGCTTTCTTT. Amino acids: CASSLAGQGSTEAFF.

Only a few counts were recorded for this clone. The rearrangement uses TRBV7-9 and TRBJ1-2; 9 nucleotides align to TRBD1. This CDR3 is built from 15 residues. V lost 5 bases and J lost 4; bases outside the gene matches: 8. Germline-derived CDR1 and CDR2 are SEHNR and FQNEAQ (reference sequence). The CDR3 nucleotides read TGTGCCAGCAGCCTCCGGGACAGGGCTTTCTATGGCTACACCTTC. Amino acid sequence: CASSLRDRAFYGYTF. Looking up the rest from reference TRBV7-9 and TRBJ1-2 gives the full variable domain: DTGVSQNPRHKITKRGQNVTFRCDPISEHNRLYWYRQTLGQGPEFLTYFQNEAQLEKSRLLSDRFSAERPKGSFSTLEIQRTEQGDSAMYLCASSLRDRAFYGYTFGSGTRLTVV.

This clone has more than one count but fewer than ten. V and J are TRBV2 and TRBJ1-5; 9 bases are shared with TRBD1. Germline lookup yields CDR1 SNHLY and CDR2 FYNNEI. This CDR3 spans 15 amino acids. The V and J ends lost 6 bases and 1 base, in that order; junction bases with no gene match: 4. CDR3 region: CASRRGTGSNQPQHF. The CDR3 nucleotides are TGTGCCAGCAGGCGCGGGACAGGGAGCAATCAGCCCCAGCATTTT.

V and J are TRBV15 and TRBJ2-1, with 11 bases fitting TRBD2. Germline loops: CDR1 LNHNV, CDR2 YYDKDF (reference sequence). J gave up 5 bases and V 4 bases, and 4 bases lay outside the gene matches. This CDR3 spans 15 amino acids. The CDR3 nucleotides are TGTGCCACCAGCATAGCGGGAGGGGACCACAATGAGCAGTTCTTC. It specifies CATSIAGGDHNEQFF.

This rearrangement joins TRBV28 to TRBJ2-5; D is possibly TRBD2 (5 bases). The V end lost 7 bases, the J end lost 7 bases, and 13 bases lay between the germline ends. The CDR3 consists of 12 residues. Germline V gives CDR1 MDHEN, CDR2 SYDVKM. The CDR3 DNA reads TGTGCCAGCACGGGATACCCTTGGACCCAGTACTTC. This translates into CASTGYPWTQYF. Using reference TRBV28 and TRBJ2-5 for the parts outside the CDR3, the full variable domain is DVKVTQSSRYLVKRTGEKVFLECVQDMDHENMFWYRQDPGLGLRLIYFSYDVKMKEKGDIPEGYSVSREKKERFSLILESASTNQTSMYLCASTGYPWTQYFGPGTRLLVL.

This clone was picked up a small number of times. V usage is TRBV30 and J usage is TRBJ1-1; TRBD1 matches 11 bases. The CDR3 extends over 16 amino acids. V gave up 3 bases and J gave up 6 bases; unmatched junction bases: 12. The V gene's germline CDR1 is GTSNPN and CDR2 SVGIG (reference sequence). This CDR3 reads CAWSSGTGGSHPEAFF. The CDR3 DNA sequence: TGTGCCTGGAGCTCCGGGACAGGGGGATCCCACCCTGAAGCTTTCTTT.

This clone was observed a few times. This rearrangement joins TRBV6-5 to TRBJ2-7; possibly TRBD2 for D (6 bases). V lost 0 bases and J lost 0, with 9 bases in between. There are 15 residues in the CDR3. Germline V CDR1 and CDR2: MNHEY, SVGAGI. The CDR3 nucleotides are TGTGCCAGCAGTTACTCCGGGACTGGCTCCTACGAGCAGTACTTC. Translated: CASSYSGTGSYEQYF.

V gene TRBV5-1 combines with J gene TRBJ1-5, with D maybe TRBD1 (6 bases). The germline V gene has CDR1 SGHRS and CDR2 YFSETQ. The V end lost 2 bases, the J end lost 5 bases, and 8 bases lay between the germline ends. The CDR3 sequence is 13 residues long. The CDR3: CASSLSGDQPQHF. The CDR3 DNA sequence: TGCGCCAGCAGCTTATCAGGGGATCAGCCCCAGCATTTT.